A selection of T cell receptor beta chains follows, all from one sample in a study of OX40 agonist ivuxolimab in advanced cancers. Here immunoSEQ multiplex PCR was the method, and the copy in TCRdb shows in-frame clones only, minus some. There are fewer than 25,000 clones in the sample; 75% to 90% occur only once, and 25% lies in the top ten. The source material was CD4+ or CD8+ T cells sorted from blood, sampled in a trial of the OX40 agonist ivuxolimab. These receptors came from an adult with an advanced solid tumor such as melanoma, head and neck, liver or kidney cancer. Both conserved end residues are part of each CDR3. The D gene is left open where the match is weak. Some rows have no size entry. The others give once, few or many, or a class for an expanded clone.

-,TRBJ2-2,-,TRBV7-8,CASSLHWARSNTGELFF,TGTGCCAGCAGCTTGCATTGGGCCAGGAGTAACACCGGGGAGCTGTTTTTT
-,TRBJ2-1,TRBD1,TRBV6-1,CASSETGGRAGEQFF,TGTGCCAGCAGTGAGACAGGGGGGAGGGCTGGGGAGCAGTTCTTC
-,TRBJ2-7,-,TRBV7-6,CASSPPLANYSYEQYF,TGTGCCAGCAGCCCCCCCCTAGCGAACTACTCCTACGAGCAGTACTTC
-,TRBJ2-1,TRBD2,TRBV27,CASSLFGTSGPYNEQFF,TGTGCCAGCAGTTTATTTGGGACTAGCGGCCCCTACAATGAGCAGTTCTTC
-,TRBJ2-1,-,TRBV19,CASTNLAEQFF,TGTGCCAGTACCAATCTAGCGGAGCAGTTCTTC
-,TRBJ2-7,-,TRBV28,CASTPRGPAGSYEQYF,TGTGCCAGCACCCCAAGGGGACCGGCGGGTTCCTACGAGCAGTACTTC
-,TRBJ2-1,TRBD2,TRBV19,CASSMVAGGNEQFF,TGTGCCAGTAGTATGGTAGCGGGAGGTAATGAGCAGTTCTTC
-,TRBJ1-3,-,TRBV9,CASSVGPPSSSGNTIYF,TGTGCCAGCAGCGTAGGGCCCCCGTCTAGCTCTGGAAACACCATATATTTT
once,TRBJ1-5,-,TRBV5-4,CASSLNGGAVRPQHF,TGTGCCAGCAGCTTGAACGGAGGGGCCGTAAGGCCCCAGCATTTT
-,TRBJ2-5,-,TRBV15,CATSRLGREGETQYF,TGTGCCACCAGCAGACTCGGAAGGGAAGGAGAGACCCAGTACTTC
-,TRBJ2-1,-,TRBV6-5,CASSYVHEQFF,TGTGCCAGCAGTTACGTACATGAGCAGTTCTTC
few,TRBJ2-1,-,TRBV4-3,CASSPLGGSPYNEQFF,TGCGCCAGCAGCCCTTTGGGTGGGAGTCCCTACAATGAGCAGTTCTTC
-,TRBJ2-2,TRBD2,TRBV13,CASSPGLAGGTGELFF,TGTGCCAGCAGCCCCGGACTAGCGGGAGGTACCGGGGAGCTGTTTTTT
-,TRBJ1-1,-,TRBV21-1,CASSKGDGDSLMNTEAFF,TGTGCCAGCAGCAAAGGGGATGGGGACAGTCTCATGAACACTGAAGCTTTCTTT
-,TRBJ2-7,TRBD2,TRBV13,CASSSGGGLAGEYDEQYF,TGTGCCAGCAGCTCCGGGGGGGGGCTAGCGGGAGAGTACGACGAGCAGTACTTC
-,TRBJ1-1,-,TRBV10-2,CASSEDGVPNTEAFF,TGCGCCAGCAGTGAGGATGGGGTACCGAACACTGAAGCTTTCTTT